These 31 T cell receptor beta chains were all obtained from the same sample, sequenced in a study of yellow fever vaccine responses in identical twins. TCRdb ran MiXCR on the RT-PCR reads and lists one entry per CDR3 protein. The data show under 4,000 distinct CDR3 sequences, approximately 80% seen once. The input for sequencing was T cells from blood (PBMCs), unsorted or a sorted subset (not recorded which), taken before or after yellow fever vaccination (not recorded which). The source of these receptors is a woman aged 18-29 years who received the yellow fever vaccine.

This chain uses TRBV11-2 with TRBJ2-3; 9 positions match TRBD2. With 5 bases clipped from V and 4 bases from J, the junction kept 13 bases outside the gene matches. Per the germline V gene, CDR1 is SGHAT and CDR2 is FQNNGV. This CDR3 spans 17 amino acids. The CDR3: CASSPTGLAGSSDTQYF. CDR3 bases: TGTGCCAGCAGCCCCACTGGCCTAGCGGGATCTTCAGATACGCAGTATTTT.

This clonotype came up once. This sequence joins TRBV7-8 and TRBJ2-7; weak D call: TRBD1 (6 bases). V gave up 1 base and J gave up 2 bases, with 12 bases separating them. The CDR3 consists of 15 residues. CDR1 and CDR2 from the germline V gene are SGHVS and FQNEAQ. DNA of the CDR3: TGTGCCAGCAGCTTAGAAGGCAGGGGCACCTACGAGCAGTACGTC. As protein: CASSLEGRGTYEQYV.

The chain employs TRBV29-1 and TRBJ2-3; D call uncertain. Trimming stripped 3 bases from V and 2 bases from J, with 3 bases between. The CDR3 is made up of 11 amino acids. Germline CDR1 and CDR2: SQVTM and ANQGSEA. In DNA, the CDR3 is TGCAGCGTTGAGACCACAGATACGCAGTATTTT. Residues: CSVETTDTQYF.

The V call is TRBV13, the J call TRBJ1-2; perhaps TRBD1 as D (6 bases). V was cut by 8 bases and J by 4 bases, with 14 bases left in between. CDR3 length equals 13 residues. The germline V gene encodes CDR1 PRHDT and CDR2 FYEKMQ (reference sequence). The CDR3: CASGGVGSYGYTF. CDR3 DNA sequence: TGTGCCAGCGGGGGCGTGGGGTCCTATGGCTACACCTTC.

This clonotype has a single count. This chain connects TRBV6-1 to TRBJ2-7; D is unclear. The CDR3 is 13 residues long. Germline CDR1 reads MNHNS; CDR2 reads SASEGT. Trimming cost V 5 bases and J 0 bases, with 8 bases left between them. CDR3 protein: CASSRTGSYEQYF. The CDR3 nucleotides are TGTGCCAGCAGTCGGACGGGCTCCTACGAGCAGTACTTC.

The chain recombines TRBV6-1 with TRBJ2-7; the D gene is possibly TRBD2 (6 bases). The CDR3 totals 12 residues. Between the trimmed V and J ends, which lost 8 bases and 0 bases, there was a span of 8 bases. From germline, CDR1 is MNHNS and CDR2 SASEGT. CDR3 nucleotide sequence: TGTGCCAGCGGGGGGAGCTCCTACGAGCAGTACTTC. Residues: CASGGSSYEQYF.

V usage is TRBV4-2 and J usage is TRBJ2-3; D unresolved. The CDR3 consists of 16 residues. Trimming took off 0 bases at V and 0 bases at J, with 10 bases between the two ends. Germline-derived CDR1 and CDR2 are LGHNA and YNFKEQ. CDR3 coding DNA: TGTGCCAGCAGCCAAGATCGCTTAGGGAGCACAGATACGCAGTATTTT. As protein: CASSQDRLGSTDTQYF.

The V call is TRBV5-1, the J call TRBJ1-4; possibly TRBD1 for D (6 bases). V was trimmed by 5 bases and J by 6 bases, leaving 17 bases between them. The CDR3 consists of 15 residues. Germline CDR1 and CDR2: SGHRS and YFSETQ. The CDR3 sequence is CASRLQGREDEKLFF. The CDR3 DNA is TGCGCCAGCAGACTACAGGGTCGAGAGGATGAAAAACTGTTTTTT.

The V call is TRBV2, the J call TRBJ2-5; the D is unclear. CDR3 length equals 12 residues. V was shortened by 0 bases and J by 7 bases, with 6 bases between the two germline ends. Germline V lookup: CDR1 SNHLY, CDR2 FYNNEI. Here the CDR3 DNA reads TGTGCCAGCAGTGAAGCCGGATGGACCCAGTACTTC. This sequence encodes CASSEAGWTQYF.

V and J are TRBV7-2 and TRBJ2-7, with D unclear. Germline loops: CDR1 SGHTA, CDR2 FQGNSA. The CDR3 is 12 residues long. V was trimmed by 2 bases and J by 5 bases, leaving 7 bases between them. The CDR3 sequence: CASSLSRNEQYF. The CDR3 DNA reads TGTGCCAGCAGCTTATCGAGGAACGAGCAGTACTTC.

The rearrangement joins TRBV10-3 to TRBJ2-3; D unresolved. V lost 3 bases and J lost 4, with 5 bases in between. This CDR3 is 12 amino acids long. The germline CDR1 and CDR2 sequences are ENHRY and SYGVKD. CDR3: CAISDSSDTQYF. The CDR3 coding sequence is TGTGCCATCAGTGACAGCTCAGATACGCAGTATTTT.

The CDR3 nucleotides are TGCAGTGCTGGCTCTAGCGGGAGGGCCATCAATGAGCAGTTCTTC. This codes for CSAGSSGRAINEQFF. The J gene is TRBJ2-1, the V gene TRBV20-1, with TRBD2 matching over 12 bases. V gave up 5 bases and J gave up 6 bases; unmatched junction bases: 8. CDR3 length: 15 residues. Per germline, CDR1 DFQATT and CDR2 SNEGSKA (reference sequence).

The chain links TRBV29-1 to TRBJ2-5; D possibly corresponds to TRBD2 (6 bases). V shed 6 bases and J shed 3 bases, with 8 bases lying between them. Germline V lookup: CDR1 SQVTM, CDR2 ANQGSEA. CDR3 size: 11 residues. CDR3 region: CSVGGEETQYF. The CDR3 coding sequence is TGCAGCGTCGGAGGGGAAGAGACCCAGTACTTC.

This chain uses TRBV11-3 with TRBJ2-5; D gene ambiguous. The CDR3 covers 14 residues. Trimming left V 5 bases short and J 1 base short, with 11 bases between. Germline CDR1 SGHNT, CDR2 YENEEA. Written as DNA, the CDR3 is TGTGCCAGCAGCCGCTCATGGGGCCAAGAGACCCAGTACTTC. Translating gives CASSRSWGQETQYF.

This clonotype is a singleton in its sample. The chain couples TRBV13 to TRBJ2-5; D gene ambiguous. Per the germline V gene, CDR1 is PRHDT and CDR2 is FYEKMQ (reference sequence). The germline V and J ends were trimmed by 5 bases and 4 bases, with 11 bases remaining between them. The CDR3 length is 13 residues. The CDR3 DNA reads as TGTGCCAGCAGCCCTCGGCGGCGAGAGACCCAGTACTTC. Translated: CASSPRRRETQYF. Based on the CDR3 plus reference TRBV13 and TRBJ2-5, the full variable domain is AAGVIQSPRHLIKEKRETATLKCYPIPRHDTVYWYQQGPGQDPQFLISFYEKMQSDKGSIPDRFSAQQFSDYHSELNMSSLELGDSALYFCASSPRRRETQYFGPGTRLLVL.

CDR3 loop: CATRQGQEKLFF. In DNA form, the CDR3 reads TGTGCCACCCGACAGGGACAGGAAAAACTGTTTTTT. The rearrangement uses TRBV2 and TRBJ1-4, with 7 bases lining up with TRBD1. The J segment lost 8 bases and the V segment lost 10 bases, leaving 7 bases of the junction unmatched. Per germline, CDR1 SNHLY and CDR2 FYNNEI. The CDR3 runs to 12 residues.

V gene TRBV2 combines with J gene TRBJ2-1; D is perhaps TRBD1 or TRBD2 (6 bases each). CDR1 and CDR2 from the germline V gene are SNHLY and FYNNEI. Trimming cost V 7 bases and J 6 bases, with 16 bases left between them. The CDR3 covers 14 residues. The chain's CDR3 is CASKVNGGPNEQFF. The DNA for the CDR3 is TGTGCCAGCAAAGTAAATGGGGGGCCCAATGAGCAGTTCTTC.

The V and J genes are TRBV12-3 or TRBV12-4 and TRBJ2-7, with D tentatively TRBD2 (5 bases). There are 14 residues in the CDR3. Trimming cost V 5 bases and J 0 bases, with 11 bases left between them. For the CDR3, the DNA is TGTGCCAGCAGTCGGGCCGGGGTCTCCTACGAGCAGTACTTC. Translated, it gives CASSRAGVSYEQYF.

This clonotype has only one observation. The chain has TRBV5-6 and TRBJ2-7; TRBD2 matches at 13 bases. CDR3 length: 17 residues. Germline values: CDR1 SGHDT, CDR2 YYEEEE. V shed 3 bases and J 5 bases; nucleotides not matched to a gene: 11. The CDR3 nucleotides are TGTGCCAGCAGCTCCCAACTAGCGGGAGGGCCAAGGGACGAGCAGTACTTC. Amino acid sequence: CASSSQLAGGPRDEQYF.

This rearrangement joins TRBV5-6 to TRBJ2-7; D call uncertain. CDR1 and CDR2 (germline): SGHDT, YYEEEE. The CDR3 totals 15 residues. V was trimmed by 4 bases and J by 0 bases, leaving 14 bases between them. This CDR3 is CASSVGPLSSYEQYF. The CDR3 bases are TGTGCCAGCAGCGTGGGTCCTCTCAGCTCCTACGAGCAGTACTTC.

This clonotype was picked up a small number of times. J is TRBJ2-4 and V is TRBV29-1, with D uncertain. Germline CDR1 SQVTM, CDR2 ANQGSEA. Trimming removed 8 bases at V and 1 base at J, with 9 bases between. CDR3 length: 12 amino acids. The CDR3, as DNA: TGCAGCTTCACCGGGGCCAAAAACATTCAGTACTTC. It yields the protein CSFTGAKNIQYF. The full variable domain, its missing parts supplied by reference TRBV29-1 and TRBJ2-4, is SAVISQKPSRDICQRGTSLTIQCQVDSQVTMMFWYRQQPGQSLTLIATANQGSEATYESGFVIDKFPISRPNLTFSTLTVSNMSPEDSSIYLCSFTGAKNIQYFGAGTRLSVL.

The rearrangement links TRBV6-5 to TRBJ2-1; 7 nucleotides line up with TRBD2. The CDR3 contains 16 residues. The germline V gene encodes CDR1 MNHEY and CDR2 SVGAGI. Trimming at V came to 0 bases and at J to 2 bases, leaving 4 bases not matched to a gene. The CDR3 reads CASSYSWLAAYNEQFF. In DNA, the CDR3 is TGTGCCAGCAGTTACTCCTGGCTAGCGGCCTACAATGAGCAGTTCTTC.

This chain uses TRBV7-9 with TRBJ2-1, with D possibly being TRBD2 (6 bases). Germline loops: CDR1 SEHNR, CDR2 FQNEAQ (reference sequence). The CDR3 is 12 amino acids. DNA of the CDR3: TGTTCAGGAGGGGCCTCCTACAATGAGCAGTTCTTC. Residues: CSGGASYNEQFF. The complete variable domain, with remaining parts taken from reference TRBV7-9 and TRBJ2-1, reads DTGVSQNPRHKITKRGQNVTFRCDPISEHNRLYWYRQTLGQGPEFLTYFQNEAQLEKSRLLSDRFSAERPKGSFSTLEIQRTEQGDSAMYLCSGGASYNEQFFGPGTRLTVL.

The rearrangement links TRBV18 to TRBJ1-3; 8 bases align to TRBD1. Germline assignment: CDR1 KGHSH and CDR2 LQKENI. V dropped 4 bases and J dropped 0; count of bases not matched to a gene: 5. The CDR3 is 16 amino acids. The CDR3 protein is CASSQDRATSGNTIYF. The CDR3 coding sequence is TGTGCCAGCTCACAGGACAGGGCGACCTCTGGAAACACCATATATTTT.

This chain uses TRBV6-5 with TRBJ2-2; TRBD2 might be the D (6 bases). The CDR3 runs 16 residues. Trimming removed 2 bases from V and 5 bases from J, with 15 bases in between. The germline CDR1 and CDR2 sequences are MNHEY and SVGAGI. CDR3 bases: TGTGCCAGCAGTTACCTCCCCGGGGGACGAACCGGGGAGCTGTTTTTT. Translated: CASSYLPGGRTGELFF.

The chain employs TRBV27 and TRBJ2-5; 16 nucleotides match TRBD2. The germline V gene has CDR1 MNHEY and CDR2 SMNVEV (reference sequence). The V and J ends lost 2 bases and 4 bases, in that order; junction bases with no gene match: 7. This CDR3 has 18 residues. This chain's CDR3 is CASSLGTSGRAGGETQYF. In nucleotides, the CDR3 is TGTGCCAGCAGTTTAGGGACTAGCGGGAGGGCCGGTGGAGAGACCCAGTACTTC.

CDR3 amino acids: CASSHSQGNEQYV. CDR3 nucleotide sequence: TGTGCCAGCAGCCACTCCCAGGGGAACGAGCAGTACGTC. The V and J genes are TRBV11-3 and TRBJ2-7; weak D call: TRBD1 (6 bases). CDR1 is SGHNT and CDR2 is YENEEA in the germline V gene. This CDR3 is 13 amino acids long. Trimming removed 5 bases from V and 5 bases from J, with 13 bases in between.

V usage is TRBV28 and J usage is TRBJ1-5, with 9 bases that match TRBD1. V shed 4 bases and J 2 bases; nucleotides not matched to a gene: 15. The germline V gene encodes CDR1 MDHEN and CDR2 SYDVKM. The CDR3 is 19 residues long. The CDR3: CASSSHGDRVGLGNQPQHF. The CDR3 nucleotides read TGTGCCAGCAGTTCCCACGGGGACAGGGTTGGATTGGGCAATCAGCCCCAGCATTTT.

The chain links TRBV28 to TRBJ2-7; no definite D call. Looked up from germline, CDR1 is MDHEN and CDR2 is SYDVKM. Trimming pared 5 bases from V and 2 bases from J, leaving 16 bases between. The CDR3 runs 15 residues. The CDR3 sequence is CASSTPSSGAYEQYF. CDR3 coding DNA: TGTGCCAGCAGTACCCCCTCGTCTGGGGCCTACGAGCAGTACTTC.

This rearrangement joins TRBV5-1 to TRBJ2-2; 11 bases line up with TRBD1. The CDR3 runs to 15 residues. The V segment lost 4 bases and the J segment 3 bases; nucleotides outside the gene matches: 2. Germline V gene sequence: CDR1 SGHRS, CDR2 YFSETQ. CDR3 DNA sequence: TGCGCCAGCAGCGGACAGGGGGCGCACACCGGGGAGCTGTTTTTT. This encodes CASSGQGAHTGELFF.

In this sample, this clonotype turned up a few times. Relative to the germline gene, one junction end is altered; a read error may explain this. The rearrangement joins TRBV28 to TRBJ2-7; D not resolved. This CDR3 has 12 amino acids. CDR1 MDHEN and CDR2 SYDVKM come from the germline V gene. CDR3 sequence (DNA): TGTGCTAGCAGCCGAGGCCACTCCGAGCAGTACTTC. Its protein product is CASSRGHSEQYF. The variable domain in full, with the rest retrieved from reference TRBV28 and TRBJ2-7, is DVKVTQSSRYLVKRTGEKVFLECVQDMDHENMFWYRQDPGLGLRLIYFSYDVKMKEKGDIPEGYSVSREKKERFSLILESASTNQTSMYLCASSRGHSEQYFGPGTRLTVT.